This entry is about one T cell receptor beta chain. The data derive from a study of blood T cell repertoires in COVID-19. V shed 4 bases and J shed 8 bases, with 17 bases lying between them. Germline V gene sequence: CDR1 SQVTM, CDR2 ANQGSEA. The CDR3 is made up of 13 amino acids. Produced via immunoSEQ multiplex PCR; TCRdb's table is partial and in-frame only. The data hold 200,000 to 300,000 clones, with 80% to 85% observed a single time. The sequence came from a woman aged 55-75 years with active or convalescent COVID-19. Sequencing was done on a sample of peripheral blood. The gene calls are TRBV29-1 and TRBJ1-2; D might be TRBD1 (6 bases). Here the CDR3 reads CSVVVGRGEGYTF. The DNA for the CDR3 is TGCAGCGTTGTAGTAGGCAGGGGTGAAGGCTACACCTTC.